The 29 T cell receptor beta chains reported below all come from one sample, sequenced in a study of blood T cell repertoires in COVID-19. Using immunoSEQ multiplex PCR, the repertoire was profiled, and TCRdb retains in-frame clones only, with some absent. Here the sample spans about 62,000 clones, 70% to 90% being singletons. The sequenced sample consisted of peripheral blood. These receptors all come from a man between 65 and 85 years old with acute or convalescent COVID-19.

In DNA, the CDR3 is TGTGCCAGTAGTTCCCAGCGGGATAACAATGAGCAGTTCTTC. It translates to CASSSQRDNNEQFF. The chain uses TRBV19 and TRBJ2-1; 7 positions agree with TRBD2. CDR1 and CDR2 from the germline V gene are LNHDA and SQIVND (reference sequence). The CDR3 is 14 amino acids. V was pared by 5 bases and J by 5 bases, with 6 bases of the junction left unmatched.

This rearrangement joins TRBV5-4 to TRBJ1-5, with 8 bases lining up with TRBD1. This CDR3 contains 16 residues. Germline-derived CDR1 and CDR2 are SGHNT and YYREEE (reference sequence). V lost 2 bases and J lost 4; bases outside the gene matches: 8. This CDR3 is CASSFKQGAINQPQHF. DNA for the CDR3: TGTGCCAGCAGCTTTAAGCAGGGGGCCATAAATCAGCCCCAGCATTTT.

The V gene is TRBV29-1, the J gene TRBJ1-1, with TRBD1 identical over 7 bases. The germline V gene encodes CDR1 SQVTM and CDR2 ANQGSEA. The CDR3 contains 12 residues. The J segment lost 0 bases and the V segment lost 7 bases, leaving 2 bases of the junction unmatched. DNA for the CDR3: TGCAGCGGGGGACAGCTGAACACTGAAGCTTTCTTT. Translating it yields CSGGQLNTEAFF.

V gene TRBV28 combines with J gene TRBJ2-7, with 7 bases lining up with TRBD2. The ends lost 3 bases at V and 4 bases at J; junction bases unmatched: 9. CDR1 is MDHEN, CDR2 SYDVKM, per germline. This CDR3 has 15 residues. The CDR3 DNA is TGTGCCAGCAGTTTCGTTGGGAGGGCCTTATACGAGCAGTACTTC. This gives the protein CASSFVGRALYEQYF.

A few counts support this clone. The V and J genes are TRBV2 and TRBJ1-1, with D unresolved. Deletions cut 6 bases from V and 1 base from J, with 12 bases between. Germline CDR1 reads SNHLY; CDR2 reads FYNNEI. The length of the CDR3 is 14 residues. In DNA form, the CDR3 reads TGTGCCAGCAGAGTGGGCAGGCAGAACACTGAAGCTTTCTTT. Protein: CASRVGRQNTEAFF.

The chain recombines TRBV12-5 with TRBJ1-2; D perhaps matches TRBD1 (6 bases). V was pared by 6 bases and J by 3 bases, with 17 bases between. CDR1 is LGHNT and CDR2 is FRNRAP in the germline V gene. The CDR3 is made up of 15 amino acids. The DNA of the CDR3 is TGTGCTAGTGGCAGTATACAGGGAAGCGACTATGGCTACACCTTC. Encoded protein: CASGSIQGSDYGYTF.

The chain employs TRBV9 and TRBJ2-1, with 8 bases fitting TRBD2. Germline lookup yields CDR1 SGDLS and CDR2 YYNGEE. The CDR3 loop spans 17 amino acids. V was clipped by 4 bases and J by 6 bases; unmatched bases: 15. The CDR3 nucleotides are TGTGCCAGCAGCCCCCATGGTGTAGCGGGACTACGCAATGAGCAGTTCTTC. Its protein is CASSPHGVAGLRNEQFF.

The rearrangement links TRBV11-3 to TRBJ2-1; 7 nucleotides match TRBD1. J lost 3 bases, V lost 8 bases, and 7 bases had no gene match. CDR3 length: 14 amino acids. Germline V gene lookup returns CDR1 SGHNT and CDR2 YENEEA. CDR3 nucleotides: TGTGCCAGCGCGACACAGGGGAGCTACAATGAGCAGTTCTTC. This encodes CASATQGSYNEQFF.

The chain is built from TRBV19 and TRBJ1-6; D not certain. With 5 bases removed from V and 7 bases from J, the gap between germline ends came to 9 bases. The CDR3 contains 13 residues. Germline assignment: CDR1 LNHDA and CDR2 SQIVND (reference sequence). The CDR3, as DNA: TGTGCCAGTAGTCCACCAGGAAATTCACCCCTCCACTTT. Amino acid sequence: CASSPPGNSPLHF.

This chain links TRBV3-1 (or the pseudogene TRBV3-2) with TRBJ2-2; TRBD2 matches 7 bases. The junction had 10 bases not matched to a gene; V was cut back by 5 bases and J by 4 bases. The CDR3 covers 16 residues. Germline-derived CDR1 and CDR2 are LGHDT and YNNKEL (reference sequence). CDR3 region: CASSRRTSFGTGELFF. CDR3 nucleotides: TGTGCCAGCAGCAGACGGACTAGTTTCGGCACCGGGGAGCTGTTTTTT.

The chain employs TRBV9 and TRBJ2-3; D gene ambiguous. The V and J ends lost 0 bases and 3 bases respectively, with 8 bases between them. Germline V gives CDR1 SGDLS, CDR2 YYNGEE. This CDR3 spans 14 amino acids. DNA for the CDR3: TGTGCCAGCAGCGTAGGCAGGTTGACAGATACGCAGTATTTT. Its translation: CASSVGRLTDTQYF.

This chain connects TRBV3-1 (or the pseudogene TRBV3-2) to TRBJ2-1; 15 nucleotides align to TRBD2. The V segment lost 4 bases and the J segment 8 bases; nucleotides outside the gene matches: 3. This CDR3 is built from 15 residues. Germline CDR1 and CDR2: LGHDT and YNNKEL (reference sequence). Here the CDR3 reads CASSLGLAGGYEQFF. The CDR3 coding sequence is TGTGCCAGCAGCCTGGGACTAGCGGGGGGTTATGAGCAGTTCTTC.

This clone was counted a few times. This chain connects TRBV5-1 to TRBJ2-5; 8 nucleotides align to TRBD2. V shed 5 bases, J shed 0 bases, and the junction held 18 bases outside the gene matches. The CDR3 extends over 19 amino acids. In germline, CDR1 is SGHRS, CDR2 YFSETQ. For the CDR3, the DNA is TGCGCCAGCAGATCCCTCAAATACCATAGCGGGGCGTACCAAGAGACCCAGTACTTC. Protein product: CASRSLKYHSGAYQETQYF.

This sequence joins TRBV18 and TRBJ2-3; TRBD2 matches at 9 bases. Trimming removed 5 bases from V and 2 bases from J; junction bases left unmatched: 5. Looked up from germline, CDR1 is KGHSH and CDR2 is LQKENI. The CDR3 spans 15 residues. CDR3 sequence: CASSLRGGATDTQYF. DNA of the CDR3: TGTGCCAGCTCATTACGCGGGGGGGCCACAGATACGCAGTATTTT.

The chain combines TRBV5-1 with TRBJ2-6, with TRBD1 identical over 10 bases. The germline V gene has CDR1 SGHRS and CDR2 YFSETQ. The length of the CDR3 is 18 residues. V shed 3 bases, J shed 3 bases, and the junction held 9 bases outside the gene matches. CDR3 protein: CASSWHRDRGFGANVLTF. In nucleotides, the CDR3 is TGCGCCAGCAGCTGGCACCGGGACAGGGGTTTTGGGGCCAACGTCCTGACTTTC.

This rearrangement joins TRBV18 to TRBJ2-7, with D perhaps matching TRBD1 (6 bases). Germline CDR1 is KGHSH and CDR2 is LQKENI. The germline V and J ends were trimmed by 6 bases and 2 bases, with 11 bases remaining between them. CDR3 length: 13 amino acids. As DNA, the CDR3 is TGTGCCAGCTCGCAAGGACAGACCTACGAGCAGTACTTC. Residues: CASSQGQTYEQYF. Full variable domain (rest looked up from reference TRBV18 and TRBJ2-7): NAGVMQNPRHLVRRRGQEARLRCSPMKGHSHVYWYRQLPEEGLKFMVYLQKENIIDESGMPKERFSAEFPKEGPSILRIQQVVRGDSAAYFCASSQGQTYEQYFGPGTRLTVT.

In DNA form, the CDR3 reads TGTGCGTCCGACAGGGCCTACGAGCAGTACTTC. Amino acids: CASDRAYEQYF. The chain employs TRBV28 and TRBJ2-7, with 7 bases aligning to TRBD1. Germline CDR1 MDHEN, CDR2 SYDVKM. The CDR3 runs to 11 residues.

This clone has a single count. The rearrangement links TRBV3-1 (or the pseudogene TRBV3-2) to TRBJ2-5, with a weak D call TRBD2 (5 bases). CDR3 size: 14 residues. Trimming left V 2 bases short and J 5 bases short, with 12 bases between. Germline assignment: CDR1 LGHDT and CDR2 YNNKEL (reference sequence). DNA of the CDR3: TGTGCCAGCAGCCAATTACTCCGGGGTGAGACCCAGTACTTC. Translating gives CASSQLLRGETQYF.

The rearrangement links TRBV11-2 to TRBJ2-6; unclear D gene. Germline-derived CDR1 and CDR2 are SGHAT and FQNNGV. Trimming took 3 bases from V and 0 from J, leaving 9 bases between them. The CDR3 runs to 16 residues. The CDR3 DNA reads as TGTGCCAGCAGCTTGGGCTCGTCCTCTGGGGCCAACGTCCTGACTTTC. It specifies CASSLGSSSGANVLTF.

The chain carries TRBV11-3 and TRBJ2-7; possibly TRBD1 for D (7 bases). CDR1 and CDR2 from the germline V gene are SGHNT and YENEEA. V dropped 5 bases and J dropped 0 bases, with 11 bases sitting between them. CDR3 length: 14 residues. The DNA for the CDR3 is TGTGCCAGCAGCCCAGGGGGGTCCTCCTACGAGCAGTACTTC. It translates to CASSPGGSSYEQYF.

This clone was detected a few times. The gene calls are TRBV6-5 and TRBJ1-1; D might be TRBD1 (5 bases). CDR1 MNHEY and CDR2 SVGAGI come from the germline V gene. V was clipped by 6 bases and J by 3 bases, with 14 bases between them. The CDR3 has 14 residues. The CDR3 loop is CASRLNNRYTEAFF. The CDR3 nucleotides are TGTGCCAGCAGGCTCAACAACAGGTACACTGAAGCTTTCTTT.

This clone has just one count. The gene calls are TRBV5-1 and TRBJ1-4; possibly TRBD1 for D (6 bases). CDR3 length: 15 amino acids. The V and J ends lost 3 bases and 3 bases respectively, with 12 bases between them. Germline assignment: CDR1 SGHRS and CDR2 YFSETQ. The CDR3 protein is CASSSTGLSNEKLFF. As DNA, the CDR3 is TGCGCCAGCAGCTCCACAGGGTTGTCTAATGAAAAACTGTTTTTT.

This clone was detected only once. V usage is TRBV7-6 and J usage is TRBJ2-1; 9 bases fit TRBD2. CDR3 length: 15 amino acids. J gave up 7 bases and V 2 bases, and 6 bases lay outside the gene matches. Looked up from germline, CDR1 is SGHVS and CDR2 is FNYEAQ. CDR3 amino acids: CASSLTAGGQNEQFF. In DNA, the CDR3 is TGTGCCAGCAGCTTAACCGCGGGAGGGCAAAATGAGCAGTTCTTC.

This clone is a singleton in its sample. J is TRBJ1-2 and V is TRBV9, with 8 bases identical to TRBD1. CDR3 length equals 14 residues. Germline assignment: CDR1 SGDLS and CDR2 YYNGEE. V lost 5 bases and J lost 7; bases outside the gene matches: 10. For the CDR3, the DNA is TGTGCCAGCAGTTCGACAGGGGCCCTCAGTGGCTACACCTTC. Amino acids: CASSSTGALSGYTF.

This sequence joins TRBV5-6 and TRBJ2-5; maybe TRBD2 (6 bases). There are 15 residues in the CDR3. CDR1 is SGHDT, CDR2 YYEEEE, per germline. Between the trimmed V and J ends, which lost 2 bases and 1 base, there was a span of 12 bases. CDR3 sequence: CASSLRRGIQETQYF. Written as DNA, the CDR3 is TGTGCCAGCAGCTTAAGACGGGGGATCCAAGAGACCCAGTACTTC.

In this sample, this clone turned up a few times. CDR3: CASSYPTGSVNSPLHF. The DNA for the CDR3 is TGTGCCAGCAGTTACCCGACAGGCTCCGTTAATTCACCCCTCCACTTT. The chain employs TRBV6-6 and TRBJ1-6; D may be TRBD1 (6 bases). Trimming removed 2 bases from V and 6 bases from J, with 14 bases in between. There are 16 residues in the CDR3. The germline CDR1 and CDR2 sequences are MNHNY and SVGAGI (reference sequence).

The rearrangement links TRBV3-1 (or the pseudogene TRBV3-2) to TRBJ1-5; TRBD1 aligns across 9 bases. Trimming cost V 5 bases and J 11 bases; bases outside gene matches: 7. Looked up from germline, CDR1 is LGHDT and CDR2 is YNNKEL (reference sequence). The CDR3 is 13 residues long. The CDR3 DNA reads TGTGCCAGCAGCTCACCGGGACAGGGATCCCAGCATTTT. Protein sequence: CASSSPGQGSQHF.

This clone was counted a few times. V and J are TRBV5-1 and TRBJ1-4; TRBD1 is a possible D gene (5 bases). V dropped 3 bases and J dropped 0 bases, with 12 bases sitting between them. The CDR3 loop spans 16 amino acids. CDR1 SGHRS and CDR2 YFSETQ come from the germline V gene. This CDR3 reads CASSWAGPATNEKLFF. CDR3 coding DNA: TGCGCCAGCAGCTGGGCGGGACCGGCAACTAATGAAAAACTGTTTTTT.

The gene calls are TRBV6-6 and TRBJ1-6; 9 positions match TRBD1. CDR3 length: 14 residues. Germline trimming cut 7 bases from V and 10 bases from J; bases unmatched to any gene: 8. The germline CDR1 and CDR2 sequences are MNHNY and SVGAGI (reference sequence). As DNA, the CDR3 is TGTGCCAGCATGGGGGGACAGGGAGTATCACCCCTCCACTTT. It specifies CASMGGQGVSPLHF.